A selection of T cell receptor beta chains follows, all from one sample in a study of T cell clones after liver transplantation. The data were produced by immunoSEQ multiplex PCR, yet TCRdb's version contains in-frame clones alone and is incomplete. The data hold tens of thousands of clones, with 83% observed a single time. This specimen consisted of CD4+ T cells from blood, obtained at the 22-month timepoint. Every receptor here comes from a human patient who received a liver transplant. The T cells may partly be graft donor cells. Each CDR3 is given with its conserved first and last residue. The D gene is left open where the match is weak. Clone size is shown for a subset of rows, as once, few, many or a class of expanded clone.

j_gene	d_gene	abundance	v_gene	CDR3nt	CDR3aa
TRBJ2-1	NA	NA	TRBV7-9	TGTGCCAGCAGCCCCAGTGTTCAGGGCCAGTTCTTC	CASSPSVQGQFF
TRBJ2-5	NA	NA	TRBV30	TGTGCCTGGAGTGTAGGACCACTCCAAGAGACCCAGTACTTC	CAWSVGPLQETQYF
TRBJ2-7	NA	once	TRBV21-1	TGTGCCAGCAGCAAATACGAGCAGTACTTC	CASSKYEQYF
TRBJ1-4	NA	NA	TRBV6-5	TGTGCCAGCAGTTACAAGCAGGGAAGACTGTTTTTT	CASSYKQGRLFF
TRBJ1-4	TRBD1	NA	TRBV5-1	TGCGCCAGCAGCTTGGCCCAGGGGGGAAGTGAAAAACTGTTTTTT	CASSLAQGGSEKLFF
TRBJ2-5	NA	NA	TRBV25-1	TGTGCCAGCAGACTCGGGGCTGGGGAGACCCAGTACTTC	CASRLGAGETQYF
TRBJ1-3	TRBD1	NA	TRBV5-1	TGCGCCAGCACCCCCGGGACAGGGGGCACCACCATATATTTT	CASTPGTGGTTIYF
TRBJ1-4	TRBD1	NA	TRBV4-2	TGTGCCAGCAGCCTCGGGACAGACACAACTAATGAAAAACTGTTTTTT	CASSLGTDTTNEKLFF
TRBJ1-3	NA	NA	TRBV6-5	TGTGCCAGCAGTTACTCGACCAGTGGAAACACCATATATTTT	CASSYSTSGNTIYF
TRBJ1-5	NA	once	TRBV7-8	TGTGCCAGCAGCTATATAGCCGGGGCCAATCAGCCCCAGCATTTT	CASSYIAGANQPQHF
TRBJ2-1	TRBD1	NA	TRBV5-4	TGTGCCAGCAGCTTACGTTGGCCAGGGGGCGTAGCGGAGCAGTTCTTC	CASSLRWPGGVAEQFF
TRBJ2-1	TRBD2	NA	TRBV11-2	TGTGCCAGCAGCTTAGGGAGTTTATTAGCGGGAGGTAACAATGAGCAGTTCTTC	CASSLGSLLAGGNNEQFF
TRBJ1-1	NA	once	TRBV19	TGTGCCAGTAGTATCAACAGGGACCCTTTTGAAGCTTTCTTT	CASSINRDPFEAFF
TRBJ1-5	NA	NA	TRBV9	TGTGCCAGCAGCGTATCAGACAATCAGCCCCAGCATTTT	CASSVSDNQPQHF
TRBJ1-2	TRBD1	NA	TRBV7-8	TGTGCCAGCAGCTTGGGACAGGGAAGTGGCTACACCTTC	CASSLGQGSGYTF
TRBJ1-1	NA	few	TRBV6-1	TGTGCCAGCAGCTTCCAGCCGGGGACTGAAGCTTTCTTT	CASSFQPGTEAFF
TRBJ1-2	NA	NA	TRBV28	TGTGCCAGTCGTCGGCAGGCGATTTATGGCTACACCTTC	CASRRQAIYGYTF
TRBJ2-5	NA	medium-sized	TRBV5-1	TGCGCCAGCAGCTCGACTTGGGGGACGGAAGAGACCCAGTACTTC	CASSSTWGTEETQYF
TRBJ2-2	NA	NA	TRBV19	TGTGCCAGTAACGGGAGACAAATTAGGGTTCCCGGGGAGCTGTTTTTT	CASNGRQIRVPGELFF
TRBJ2-5	NA	once	TRBV30	TGTGCCTGGATTAAGGAGACCCAGTACTTC	CAWIKETQYF
TRBJ2-2	NA	NA	TRBV11-3	TGTGCCAGCAGCTTCCCGGGCGGCACCGGGGAGCTGTTTTTT	CASSFPGGTGELFF
TRBJ2-1	TRBD2	NA	TRBV10-3	TGTGCCACTGGAGCGGGAGACCTCAACAATGAGCAGTTCTTC	CATGAGDLNNEQFF
TRBJ1-5	TRBD1	NA	TRBV10-3	TGTGCCATCAACAGGGGGCTGAATCAGCCCCAGCATTTT	CAINRGLNQPQHF
TRBJ2-7	NA	NA	TRBV28	TGTGCCAGCAGTTTTAATAATAACGAGCAGTACTTC	CASSFNNNEQYF
TRBJ2-2	NA	NA	TRBV5-6	TGTGCCAGCAGCTTGGGCGAGGACACCGGGGAGCTGTTTTTT	CASSLGEDTGELFF
TRBJ2-2	NA	NA	TRBV7-2	TGTGCCAGCAGCAGGGTCGGGGAGCTGTTTTTT	CASSRVGELFF
TRBJ2-3	TRBD2	NA	TRBV5-1	TGCGCCAGCAGCGGGACTAGCGGGCCCAGCACAGATACGCAGTATTTT	CASSGTSGPSTDTQYF
TRBJ2-2	NA	NA	TRBV11-2	TGTGCCAGCAGCTTAAGGATCCCGAGGACCGCCGGGGAGCTGTTTTTT	CASSLRIPRTAGELFF
TRBJ2-2	NA	once	TRBV6-5	TGTGCCAGCAGAGGGGGGACCCGCCACGGGGAGCTGTTTTTT	CASRGGTRHGELFF
TRBJ1-2	NA	NA	TRBV28	TGTGCCAGCAATTTGGAACGGGACTATGGCTACACCTTC	CASNLERDYGYTF